The TCR beta chain under discussion was sequenced for a study of a mutant IDH1 vaccine in newly diagnosed glioma. Sequencing was performed with immunoSEQ multiplex PCR; in TCRdb, only in-frame clones are kept and a portion is missing. Among under 40,000 clones listed, about four fifths were seen once. With regard to this clone: Its antigen remains unidentified.

Time point indicated: week 35, safety follow-up. Vaccination comprised doses that each held 300 ug of mutant IDH1 20-mer peptide, plus topical imiquimod. This CDR3 is 21 amino acids long. V was cut by 8 bases and J by 6 bases, with 35 bases left in between. Looked up from germline, CDR1 is SGHVS and CDR2 is FNYEAQ. The chain has TRBV7-6 and TRBJ1-6; D is perhaps TRBD1 (5 bases). The sequencing used PBMCs, collected from a glioma patient whose treatment included an IDH1 peptide vaccine. This TCR was sampled from a woman younger than 30 with glioma. The CDR3 here is CASGASAAPAYERDANSPLHF. The DNA for the CDR3 is TGTGCCAGCGGGGCTTCCGCGGCCCCCGCGTATGAGAGAGATGCTAATTCACCCCTCCACTTT.